The rows below give T cell receptor beta chains drawn from one sample of a study of blood T cell repertoires in COVID-19. Using immunoSEQ multiplex PCR, the repertoire was profiled, and TCRdb retains in-frame clones only, with some absent. Of around 120,000 clones detected, 87% appear once; the ten largest clones hold just under 30%. The sample consisted of peripheral blood. These receptors came from a woman in her 70s with acute or convalescent COVID-19. CDR3s include the opening cysteine and the closing phenylalanine or tryptophan. D genes are given only for firm matches. Some rows have no size entry. The others give once, few or many, or a class for an expanded clone.

j_gene	d_gene	v_gene	abundance	CDR3nt	CDR3aa
TRBJ1-1	TRBD1	TRBV30	.	TGTGCCTGGACTACAGGGGGTGGCACTGAAGCTTTCTTT	CAWTTGGGTEAFF
TRBJ2-2	.	TRBV6-5	.	TGTGCCAGCAGTTACCATCAGGGTAACGGGGAGCTGTTTTTT	CASSYHQGNGELFF
TRBJ2-4	TRBD2	TRBV19	.	TGTGCCACCAGGACTAGCGGGAAAAACATTCAGTACTTC	CATRTSGKNIQYF
TRBJ2-2	.	TRBV29-1	.	TGCAGCGTTGAAACGGGGGGCGTCACCGGGGAGCTGTTTTTT	CSVETGGVTGELFF
TRBJ1-4	.	TRBV6-6	few	TGTGCCAGCAGTTACCCTCCGCCAGGTCCTAATGAAAAACTGTTTTTT	CASSYPPPGPNEKLFF
TRBJ2-5	.	TRBV7-8	.	TGTGCCAGCAGCTTAAACGGAGCGCGAAACCAAGAGACCCAGTACTTC	CASSLNGARNQETQYF
TRBJ1-1	.	TRBV19	.	TGTGCCAGTAGTATACAGGCGGACATGAACACTGAAGCTTTCTTT	CASSIQADMNTEAFF
TRBJ1-4	TRBD1	TRBV28	.	TGTGCCAGCACCGGGGACAGGGGAAGTGAAAAACTGTTTTTT	CASTGDRGSEKLFF
TRBJ1-1	TRBD1	TRBV6-6	.	TGTGCCAGCAGTTCGCAGACAGGGGGTTTGACTGAAGCTTTCTTT	CASSSQTGGLTEAFF
TRBJ2-7	TRBD1	TRBV4-2	few	TGTGCCAGCAGCCTAGGGACAGAGACCTACGAGCAGTACTTC	CASSLGTETYEQYF
TRBJ2-3	.	TRBV4-1	.	TGCGCCAGCAGCCAAGAAGAGCGAGCAACTAGCACAGATACGCAGTATTTT	CASSQEERATSTDTQYF
TRBJ1-4	TRBD1	TRBV3-1/TRBV3-2	.	TGTGCCAGCAGCCCGGGACAGGGTGTTGAAAAACTGTTTTTT	CASSPGQGVEKLFF
TRBJ1-6	TRBD1	TRBV7-8	.	TGTGCCAGCAGCCCCATTAGGACAGGGATCGACTATAATTCACCCCTCCACTTT	CASSPIRTGIDYNSPLHF
TRBJ2-7	.	TRBV10-3	.	TGTGCCATCAGTCTACAGGAAAGCTCCTACGAGCAGTACTTC	CAISLQESSYEQYF
TRBJ1-2	.	TRBV5-1	.	TGCGCCAGCAGCTTGAGCGATAACTATGGCTACACCTTC	CASSLSDNYGYTF
TRBJ1-5	.	TRBV28	.	TGTGCCAGCAGTTTACCCCGCCTGAGGAACAATCAGCCCCAGCATTTT	CASSLPRLRNNQPQHF
TRBJ2-1	.	TRBV18	medium-sized	TGTGCCAGCTCACTAGGGACAGAGCAGTTCTTC	CASSLGTEQFF
TRBJ1-2	TRBD1	TRBV24-1	once	TGTGCCACCAGTGCACCGGGACAGGGAGTTCGTGGCTACACCTTC	CATSAPGQGVRGYTF
TRBJ1-2	TRBD1	TRBV29-1	.	TGCAGCGGAGGGACAGGGGGCGCCGGCTATGGCTACACCTTC	CSGGTGGAGYGYTF
TRBJ1-2	.	TRBV7-2	.	TGTGCCAGCAGCCAACGTAGCAGGGACTATGGCTACACCTTC	CASSQRSRDYGYTF
TRBJ2-7	TRBD1	TRBV30	.	TGTGCCTGGAGTGTACCGGGACAGGGCCGCTACGAGCAGTACTTC	CAWSVPGQGRYEQYF
TRBJ2-6	TRBD1	TRBV19	.	TGTGCCAGTGGTTTTGGACAGGGCCGCTCTGGGGCCAACGTCCTGACTTTC	CASGFGQGRSGANVLTF
TRBJ1-1	.	TRBV7-9	.	TGTGCCAGCAGCCAGCAGGGAACTGAAGCTTTCTTT	CASSQQGTEAFF
TRBJ1-2	.	TRBV7-9	.	TGTGCCAGCAGCTCCCCCGAGGGCCTCAACTATGGCTACACCTTC	CASSSPEGLNYGYTF
TRBJ2-5	TRBD2	TRBV18	.	TGTGCCAGCTCCCTCACTAGCGGGGATGAGACCCAGTACTTC	CASSLTSGDETQYF
TRBJ1-5	TRBD1	TRBV18	.	TGTGCCAGCTCATCTCCCGGACAGGGCAGGCAGCCCCAGCATTTT	CASSSPGQGRQPQHF
TRBJ1-1	TRBD1	TRBV5-1	.	TGCGCCAGCAGCTTAGACAGGGACAATGAAGCTTTCTTT	CASSLDRDNEAFF
TRBJ1-6	TRBD1	TRBV7-8	.	TGTGCCAGCAGCCGGACAGGAAACGACAATTCACCCCTCCACTTT	CASSRTGNDNSPLHF
TRBJ2-7	.	TRBV12-3/TRBV12-4	once	TGTGCCAGCAGACTGGAGGACTACGAGCAGTACTTC	CASRLEDYEQYF
TRBJ2-2	TRBD1	TRBV28	.	TGTGCCAGCAGGCCCCAGGGACAGGGTCGGACCGGGGAGCTGTTTTTT	CASRPQGQGRTGELFF
TRBJ1-1	TRBD1	TRBV5-1	once	TGCGCCAGCAGCCCGGGGGGGACAGGGGTCACTGAAGCTTTCTTT	CASSPGGTGVTEAFF
TRBJ1-4	TRBD1	TRBV27	few	TGTGCCAGCAGTCCCGCCGACAGGGTGGGGGAAAAACTGTTTTTT	CASSPADRVGEKLFF
TRBJ1-1	TRBD1	TRBV9	.	TGTGCCAGCAGCCCACTACCGGGACAGGGGTTTGAAGCTTTCTTT	CASSPLPGQGFEAFF
TRBJ2-1	.	TRBV7-9	.	TGTGCCAGCAGCTTAATTTTCGAGGCAGGGCAGCCCTACAATGAGCAGTTCTTC	CASSLIFEAGQPYNEQFF
TRBJ1-1	.	TRBV2	.	TGTGCCAGCCTTAGAGGGGGGAACACTGAAGCTTTCTTT	CASLRGGNTEAFF
TRBJ1-4	TRBD1	TRBV6-6	.	TGTGCCAGCAGTTACGTTACAGGGGAAGGGGGTGAAAAACTGTTTTTT	CASSYVTGEGGEKLFF
TRBJ1-5	.	TRBV7-2	.	TGTGCCAGCAGCCAAGAAAGAGGTCAGCCCCAGCATTTT	CASSQERGQPQHF
TRBJ1-2	.	TRBV12-5	.	TGTGCTAGTGGTCCCCACCCGACAGCGAACTATGGCTACACCTTC	CASGPHPTANYGYTF
TRBJ2-5	TRBD1	TRBV5-1	.	TGCGCCAGCAGCTTGGCGACAGGGTATGGAGAGACCCAGTACTTC	CASSLATGYGETQYF
TRBJ1-1	TRBD1	TRBV5-4	.	TGTGCCAGCAGCTGGGTCCAGGGGGCGAACACTGAAGCTTTCTTT	CASSWVQGANTEAFF
TRBJ1-1	TRBD1	TRBV5-4	.	TGTGCCAGCAGCCCGGGACAGGGCTACACTGAAGCTTTCTTT	CASSPGQGYTEAFF